The sequence of this T cell receptor beta chain was determined in a study of identical twins. Study conclusions and caveats: Conclusions came from cross-sectional statistical analysis, not from following the same donors.

V shed 5 bases and J shed 8 bases, with 12 bases lying between them. The germline V gene encodes CDR1 MDHEN and CDR2 SYDVKM. CDR3 size: 12 residues. Worth noting for this clonotype: The antigen is not known.

MiXCR was run by TCRdb on the 5' RACE reads, yielding one entry per CDR3 protein. The sample contains around 450,000 distinct CDR3 sequences, 12% to 15% of which appear only once. These records were also assigned to another study, of yellow fever vaccine responses in identical twins.

The sample comprised CD4+ T cells sorted from blood. This chain links TRBV28 with TRBJ1-2; D call uncertain. This clonotype was obtained from a young woman in good health. The DNA of the CDR3 is TGTGCCAGCAGTCAAGGACTAGGAGGCTACACCTTC. It translates to CASSQGLGGYTF.